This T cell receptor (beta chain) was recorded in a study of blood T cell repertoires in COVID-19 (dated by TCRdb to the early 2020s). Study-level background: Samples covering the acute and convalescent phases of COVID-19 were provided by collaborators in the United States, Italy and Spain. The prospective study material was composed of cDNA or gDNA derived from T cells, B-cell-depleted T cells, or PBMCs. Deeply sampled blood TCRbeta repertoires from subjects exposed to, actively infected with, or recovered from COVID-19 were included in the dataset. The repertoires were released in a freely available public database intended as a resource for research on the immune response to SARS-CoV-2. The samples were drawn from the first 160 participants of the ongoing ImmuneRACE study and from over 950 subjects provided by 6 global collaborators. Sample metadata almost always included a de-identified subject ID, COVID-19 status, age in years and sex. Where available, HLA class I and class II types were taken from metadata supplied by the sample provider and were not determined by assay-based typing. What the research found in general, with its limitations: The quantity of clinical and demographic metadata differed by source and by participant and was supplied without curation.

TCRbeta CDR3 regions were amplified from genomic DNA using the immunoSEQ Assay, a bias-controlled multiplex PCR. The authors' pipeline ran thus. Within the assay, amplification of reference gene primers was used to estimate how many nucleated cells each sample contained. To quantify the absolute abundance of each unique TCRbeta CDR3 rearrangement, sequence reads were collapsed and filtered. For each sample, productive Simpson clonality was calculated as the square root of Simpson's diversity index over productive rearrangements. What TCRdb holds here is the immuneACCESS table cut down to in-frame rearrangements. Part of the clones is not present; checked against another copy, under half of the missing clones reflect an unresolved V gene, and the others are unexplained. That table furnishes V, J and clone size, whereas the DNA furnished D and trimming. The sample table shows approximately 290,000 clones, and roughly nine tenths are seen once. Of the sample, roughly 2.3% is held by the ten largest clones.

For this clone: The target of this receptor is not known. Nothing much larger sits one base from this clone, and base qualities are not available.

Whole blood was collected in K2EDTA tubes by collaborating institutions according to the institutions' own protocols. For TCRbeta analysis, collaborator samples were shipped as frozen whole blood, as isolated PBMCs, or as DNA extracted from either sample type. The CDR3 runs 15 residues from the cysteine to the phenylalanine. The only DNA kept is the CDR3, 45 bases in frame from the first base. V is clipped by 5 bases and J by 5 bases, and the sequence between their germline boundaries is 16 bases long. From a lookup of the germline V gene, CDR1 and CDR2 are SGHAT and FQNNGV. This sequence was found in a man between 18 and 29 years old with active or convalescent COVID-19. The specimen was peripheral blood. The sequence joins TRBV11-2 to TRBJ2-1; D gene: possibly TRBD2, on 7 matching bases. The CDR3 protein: CASSLTGRVNNEQFF. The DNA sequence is TGTGCCAGCAGCCTCACAGGGAGGGTTAACAATGAGCAGTTCTTC.